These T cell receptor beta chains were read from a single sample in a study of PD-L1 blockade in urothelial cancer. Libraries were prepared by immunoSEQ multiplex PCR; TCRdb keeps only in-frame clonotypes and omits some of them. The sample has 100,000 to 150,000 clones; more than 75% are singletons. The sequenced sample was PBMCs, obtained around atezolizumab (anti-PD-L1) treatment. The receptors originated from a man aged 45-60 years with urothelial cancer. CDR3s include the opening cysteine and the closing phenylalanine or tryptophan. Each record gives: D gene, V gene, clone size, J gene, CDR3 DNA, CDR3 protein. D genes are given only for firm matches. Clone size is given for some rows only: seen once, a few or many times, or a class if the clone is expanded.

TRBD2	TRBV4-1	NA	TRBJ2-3	TGCGCCAGCAGCCGGCGACTAGCGGGAGGGCAATCTAGCACAGATACGCAGTATTTT	CASSRRLAGGQSSTDTQYF
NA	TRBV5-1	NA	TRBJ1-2	TGCGCCAGCAGCTTGGGGGGCGCCAATAACTATGGCTACACCTTC	CASSLGGANNYGYTF
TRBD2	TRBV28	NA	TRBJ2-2	TGTGCCAGCAGTTTAGCGGGAGCCGGGGAGCTGTTTTTT	CASSLAGAGELFF
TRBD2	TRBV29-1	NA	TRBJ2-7	TGCAGCGTGAGGACTAGCGGGACCTACGAGCAGTACTTC	CSVRTSGTYEQYF
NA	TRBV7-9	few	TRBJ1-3	TGTGCCAGCAGCCAACTCCGCTCTGGAAACACCATATATTTT	CASSQLRSGNTIYF
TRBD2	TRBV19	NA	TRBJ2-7	TGTGCCAGTAGTATATCTAGCGGGAGTGGACCCTACGAGCAGTACTTC	CASSISSGSGPYEQYF
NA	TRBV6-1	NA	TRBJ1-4	TGTGCCAGCAGGGTAGTTGCTGCTAATGAAAAACTGTTTTTT	CASRVVAANEKLFF
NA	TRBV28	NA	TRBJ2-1	TGTGCCAGCAGTTACCTAATAACAGTTGACAATGAGCAGTTCTTC	CASSYLITVDNEQFF
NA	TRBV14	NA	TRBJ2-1	TGTGCCAGCAGCCGGATAGAGGGGGGGTACAATGAGCAGTTCTTC	CASSRIEGGYNEQFF
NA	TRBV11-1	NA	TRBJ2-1	TGTGCCAGCAGCTTTGGGCTTTCTTCGGGAGATTTATACAATGAGCAGTTCTTC	CASSFGLSSGDLYNEQFF
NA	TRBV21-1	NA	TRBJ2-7	TGTGCCAGCAGCAAAAGGTGGCGGGAGCCCTACGAGCAGTACTTC	CASSKRWREPYEQYF
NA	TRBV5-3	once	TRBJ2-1	TGTGCCAGAAGCTTGACCCGTACAACCTACAATGAGCAGTTCTTC	CARSLTRTTYNEQFF
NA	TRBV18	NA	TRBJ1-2	TGTGCCAGCTCACCAGACCTCAAGGGGTACTATGGCTACACCTTC	CASSPDLKGYYGYTF
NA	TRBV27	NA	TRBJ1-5	TGTGCCAGCAGTTTACGTTGGACAGCCCTTTATAGCAATCAGCCCCAGCATTTT	CASSLRWTALYSNQPQHF
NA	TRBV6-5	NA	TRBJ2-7	TGTGCCAGCACCGGACAGTCCTACGAGCAGTACTTC	CASTGQSYEQYF
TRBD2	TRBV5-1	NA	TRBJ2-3	TGCGCCAGCAGCACGGGGGGACTTAGCACAGATACGCAGTATTTT	CASSTGGLSTDTQYF
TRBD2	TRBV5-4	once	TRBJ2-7	TGTGCCAGCAGCCCTGGGACTAGCGGGAACAACGAGCAGTACTTC	CASSPGTSGNNEQYF
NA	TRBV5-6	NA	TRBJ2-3	TGTGCCAGCAGCTTGAGGGGGCGGGAATTAGATACGCAGTATTTT	CASSLRGRELDTQYF
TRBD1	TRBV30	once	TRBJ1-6	TGTGCCTGTGACAGGGCTAGAAATTCACCCCTCCACTTT	CACDRARNSPLHF
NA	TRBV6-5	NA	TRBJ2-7	TGTGCCAGCAGGGTCACTATGAGCTCCTACGAGCAGTACTTC	CASRVTMSSYEQYF
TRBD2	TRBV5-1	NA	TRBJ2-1	TGCGCCAGCAGCTTGACAGCGGGAGGGCCCGGCAATGAGCAGTTCTTC	CASSLTAGGPGNEQFF
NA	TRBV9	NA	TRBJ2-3	TGTGCCAGCAGCGGGGCAGACACAGATACGCAGTATTTT	CASSGADTDTQYF
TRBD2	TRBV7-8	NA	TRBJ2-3	TGTGCCAGCAGCTTAGCGTGGAGCGGGAGGGGTTTTTTGTCAGATACGCAGTATTTT	CASSLAWSGRGFLSDTQYF
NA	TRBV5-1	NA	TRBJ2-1	TGCGCCAGCAGCTTGGGACAGGCGTATGAGCAGTTCTTC	CASSLGQAYEQFF